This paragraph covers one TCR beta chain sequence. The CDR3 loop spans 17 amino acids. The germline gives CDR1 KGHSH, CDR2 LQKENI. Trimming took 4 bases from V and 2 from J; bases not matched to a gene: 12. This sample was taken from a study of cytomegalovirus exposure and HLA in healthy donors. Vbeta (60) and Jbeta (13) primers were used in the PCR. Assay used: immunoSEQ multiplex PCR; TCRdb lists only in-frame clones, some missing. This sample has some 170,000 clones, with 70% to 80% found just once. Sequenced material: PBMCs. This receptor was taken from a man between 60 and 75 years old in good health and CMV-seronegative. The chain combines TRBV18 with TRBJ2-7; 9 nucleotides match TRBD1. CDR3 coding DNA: TGTGCCAGCTCACTATCGGGGACAGGGATTGGGGCCTACGAGCAGTACTTC. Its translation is CASSLSGTGIGAYEQYF. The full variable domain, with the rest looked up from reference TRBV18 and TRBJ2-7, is NAGVMQNPRHLVRRRGQEARLRCSPMKGHSHVYWYRQLPEEGLKFMVYLQKENIIDESGMPKERFSAEFPKEGPSILRIQQVVRGDSAAYFCASSLSGTGIGAYEQYFGPGTRLTVT.